A single sample gave rise to the 7 T cell receptor beta chains below, sequenced in a study of neurological immune-mediated disorders (dated by TCRdb to about 2019). The library was prepared using 5' RACE. The run used an Illumina HiSeq 2500. The public reads were quality trimmed at Q25 with fastp and then assembled into clones with MiXCR by TCRdb, keeping productive beta chains. Identical CDR3 protein sequences are pooled into one entry, listed with their most common genes and DNA. The sample data list some 30,000 distinct CDR3 sequences, and about 4.5% of these were observed just once. The leading ten clones occupy under 25% of the sample. The specimen was PBMCs. These receptors originate from a man aged 18 to 30 in good health.

This clonotype was observed many times. This rearrangement joins TRBV20-1 to TRBJ1-1, with TRBD1 identical over 11 bases. After removal of 5 bases from V and 5 bases from J, the junction contained 1 base not matched to a gene. From germline, CDR1 is DFQATT and CDR2 SNEGSKA (reference sequence). The length of the CDR3 is 12 residues. CDR3: CSAGQGATEAFF. The CDR3, as DNA: TGCAGTGCTGGACAGGGGGCGACTGAAGCTTTCTTT.

This clonotype was counted many times. This may arise from a read error, as a much more abundant clone is one base away. This rearrangement joins TRBV7-2 to TRBJ2-4, with 7 nucleotides matching TRBD2. V trimming: 5 bases; J trimming: 2 bases; junction bases outside the gene matches: 9. The CDR3 is made up of 16 amino acids. Germline V CDR1 and CDR2: SGHTA, FQGNSA. The CDR3 DNA reads TGTGCCAGCAGCGATGGGGAGGGACTAACCAAAAACATTCAGTACTTC. Its translation is CASSDGEGLTKNIQYF.

In this sample, this clonotype turned up many times. The chain couples TRBV20-1 to TRBJ1-4; TRBD1 aligns across 11 bases. The V gene's germline CDR1 is DFQATT and CDR2 SNEGSKA (reference sequence). V dropped 6 bases and J dropped 0; count of bases not matched to a gene: 6. CDR3 length equals 16 residues. The CDR3 loop is CSAGDRGDPTNEKLFF. The CDR3 DNA sequence: TGCAGTGCCGGGGACAGGGGGGATCCAACTAATGAAAAACTGTTTTTT.

Many counts were recorded for this clonotype. This CDR3 reads CSAPPQGRTGELFF. The CDR3, as DNA: TGCAGTGCACCCCCCCAGGGGAGGACCGGGGAGCTGTTTTTT. V usage is TRBV20-1 and J usage is TRBJ2-2, with D perhaps TRBD1 or TRBD2 (6 bases each). The CDR3 is 14 residues long. The V end was cut by 6 bases, the J end by 5 bases, with 16 bases between. CDR1 is DFQATT, CDR2 SNEGSKA, per germline (reference sequence).

This chain joins TRBV7-2 and TRBJ2-5, with a tentative D call TRBD2 (6 bases). This CDR3 is 16 amino acids long. Germline values: CDR1 SGHTA, CDR2 FQGNSA. Trimming cost V 0 bases and J 2 bases, with 13 bases left between them. The CDR3: CASSLALSLAQETQYF. As DNA, the CDR3 is TGTGCCAGCAGCTTAGCGCTCAGTCTAGCGCAAGAGACCCAGTACTTC.

The table lists this clonotype with many counts. The genes are TRBV5-1 and TRBJ1-6; 7 nucleotides agree with TRBD1. CDR1 is SGHRS, CDR2 YFSETQ, per germline. The length of the CDR3 is 15 residues. Trimming removed 0 bases from V and 6 bases from J; junction bases left unmatched: 3. The CDR3 here is CASSLGAGGNSPLHF. In DNA, the CDR3 is TGCGCCAGCAGCTTGGGGGCAGGGGGTAATTCACCCCTCCACTTT.

This clonotype has at least ten counts. The V gene is TRBV11-2, the J gene TRBJ2-5; 8 bases are shared with TRBD1. The CDR3 loop spans 13 amino acids. CDR1 SGHAT and CDR2 FQNNGV come from the germline V gene. V dropped 3 bases and J dropped 9; count of bases not matched to a gene: 6. This chain's CDR3 is CASSFQTGEAQYF. In nucleotides, the CDR3 is TGTGCCAGCAGCTTCCAGACAGGGGAAGCCCAGTACTTC.